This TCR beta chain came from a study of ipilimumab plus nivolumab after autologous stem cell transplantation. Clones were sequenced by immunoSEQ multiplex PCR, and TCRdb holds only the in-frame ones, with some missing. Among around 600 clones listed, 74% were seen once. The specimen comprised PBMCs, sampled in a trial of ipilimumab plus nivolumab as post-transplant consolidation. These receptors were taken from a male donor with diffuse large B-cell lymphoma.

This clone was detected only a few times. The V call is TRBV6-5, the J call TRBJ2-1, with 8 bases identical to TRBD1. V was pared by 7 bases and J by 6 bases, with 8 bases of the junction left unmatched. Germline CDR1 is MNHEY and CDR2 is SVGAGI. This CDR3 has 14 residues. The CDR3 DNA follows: TGTGCCAGCACCCTAGGACAGGGCTTCAATGAGCAGTTCTTC. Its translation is CASTLGQGFNEQFF.